What follows is one T cell receptor (beta chain) and its context. What it recognizes is unknown. The data were taken from a study of beta chain features in type 1 diabetes. About the study: Researchers looked at some 99 million sorted cells across all samples. Study-wide points: The study found moderately but significantly shorter TCRB CDR3s in all four CD4+ subsets of Type 1 diabetes patients. Naive, central memory and Treg TCRB repertoires seemed to resemble each other more closely in patients than they did in healthy donors.

V was pared by 4 bases and J by 2 bases, with 13 bases between. The CDR3 has 14 amino acids. Germline-derived CDR1 and CDR2 are SGHRS and YFSETQ. Purities over 95% were achieved in all sorted populations. The study reverse transcribed the entire isolated RNA, so it sequenced expressed TCRB transcripts. The study sequenced naive, central memory and regulatory T cell samples to an average of about 3.8 million reads. Measured with immunoSEQ multiplex PCR; TCRdb has only the in-frame clones, and not every one. Of a few hundred thousand clones in the sample, around 15% are singletons; the top ten hold more than 0.075%.

The sample taken for sequencing was naive CD4+ T cells from blood. The chain couples TRBV5-1 to TRBJ2-7; maybe TRBD2 (6 bases). The receptor's source is a man aged 25-45 years with type 1 diabetes. The CDR3 spells CASSMGLPTYEQYF. Written as DNA, the CDR3 is TGCGCCAGCAGCATGGGACTGCCGACCTACGAGCAGTACTTC.